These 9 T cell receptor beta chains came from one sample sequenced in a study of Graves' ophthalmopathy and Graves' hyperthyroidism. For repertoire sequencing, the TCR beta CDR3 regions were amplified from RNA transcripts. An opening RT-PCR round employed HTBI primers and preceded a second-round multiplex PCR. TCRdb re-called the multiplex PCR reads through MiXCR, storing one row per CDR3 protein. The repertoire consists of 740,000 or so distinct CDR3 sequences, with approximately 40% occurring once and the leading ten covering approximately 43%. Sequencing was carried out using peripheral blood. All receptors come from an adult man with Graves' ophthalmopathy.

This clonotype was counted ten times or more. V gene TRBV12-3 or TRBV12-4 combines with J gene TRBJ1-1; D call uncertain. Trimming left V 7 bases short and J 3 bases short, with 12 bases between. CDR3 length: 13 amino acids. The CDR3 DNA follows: TGTGCCAGCACCCTGACCCTGGACACTGAAGCTTTCTTT. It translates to CASTLTLDTEAFF.

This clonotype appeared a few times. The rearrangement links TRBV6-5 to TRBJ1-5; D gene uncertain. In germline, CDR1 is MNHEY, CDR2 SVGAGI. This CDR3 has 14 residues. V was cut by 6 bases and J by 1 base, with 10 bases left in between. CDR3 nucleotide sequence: TGTGCCAGCAGCCAACGACGGAGCAATCAGCCCCAGCATTTT. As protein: CASSQRRSNQPQHF.

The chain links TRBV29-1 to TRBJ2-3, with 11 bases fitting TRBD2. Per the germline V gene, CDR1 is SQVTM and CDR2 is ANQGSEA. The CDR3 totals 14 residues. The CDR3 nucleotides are TGCAGTAGCCTAGCGGGGGGATACACAGATACGCAGTATTTT. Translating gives CSSLAGGYTDTQYF.

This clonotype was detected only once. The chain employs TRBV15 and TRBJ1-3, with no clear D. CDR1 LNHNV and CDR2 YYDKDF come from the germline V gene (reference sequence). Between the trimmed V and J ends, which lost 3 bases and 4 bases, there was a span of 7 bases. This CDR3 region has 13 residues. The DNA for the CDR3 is TGTGCCACCAGCAGCCAAACCGGAAACACCATATATTTT. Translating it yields CATSSQTGNTIYF. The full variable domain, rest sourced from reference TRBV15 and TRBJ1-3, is DAMVIQNPRYQVTQFGKPVTLSCSQTLNHNVMYWYQQKSSQAPKLLFHYYDKDFNNEADTPDNFQSRRPNTSFCFLDIRSPGLGDTAMYLCATSSQTGNTIYFGEGSWLTVV.

The CDR3 here is CSVDVEANEQYF. For the CDR3, the DNA is TGCAGCGTTGATGTGGAGGCTAACGAGCAGTACTTC. The V gene is TRBV29-1, the J gene TRBJ2-7, with D perhaps TRBD2 (5 bases). Trimming shortened V by 3 bases and J by 5 bases, and 11 bases separated the two germline ends. Germline V CDR1 and CDR2: SQVTM, ANQGSEA. The CDR3 contains 12 residues.

CDR3 nucleotides: TGTGCCAGCAGCCCTCAGGAGGGCTATGGCACTGAAGCTTTCTTT. Its translation: CASSPQEGYGTEAFF. V usage is TRBV14 and J usage is TRBJ1-1; the D is unclear. The CDR3 is 15 amino acids. The V and J ends lost 4 bases and 4 bases respectively, with 16 bases between them. Germline V gives CDR1 SGHDN, CDR2 FVKESK.

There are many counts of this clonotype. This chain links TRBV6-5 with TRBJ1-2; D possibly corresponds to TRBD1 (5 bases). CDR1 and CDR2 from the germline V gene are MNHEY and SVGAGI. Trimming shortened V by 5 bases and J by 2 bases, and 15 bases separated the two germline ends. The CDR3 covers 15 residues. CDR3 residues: CASSEAGRGNYGYTF. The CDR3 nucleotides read TGTGCCAGCAGTGAAGCAGGACGGGGGAACTATGGCTACACCTTC.

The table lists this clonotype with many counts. The CDR3 coding sequence is TGCAGCGTTGTCAGGGCAGGGAGGGACGAGCAGTACTTC. It codes for CSVVRAGRDEQYF. The chain carries TRBV29-1 and TRBJ2-7; 7 bases are shared with TRBD2. Germline assignment: CDR1 SQVTM and CDR2 ANQGSEA. Germline trimming cut 4 bases from V and 5 bases from J; bases unmatched to any gene: 8. The length of the CDR3 is 13 residues.

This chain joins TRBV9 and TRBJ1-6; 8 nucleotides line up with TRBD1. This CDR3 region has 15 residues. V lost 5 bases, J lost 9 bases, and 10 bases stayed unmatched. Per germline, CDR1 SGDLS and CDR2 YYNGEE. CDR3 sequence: CASSPPGQASSPLHF. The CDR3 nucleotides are TGTGCCAGCAGTCCTCCGGGACAGGCAAGTTCACCCCTCCACTTT.